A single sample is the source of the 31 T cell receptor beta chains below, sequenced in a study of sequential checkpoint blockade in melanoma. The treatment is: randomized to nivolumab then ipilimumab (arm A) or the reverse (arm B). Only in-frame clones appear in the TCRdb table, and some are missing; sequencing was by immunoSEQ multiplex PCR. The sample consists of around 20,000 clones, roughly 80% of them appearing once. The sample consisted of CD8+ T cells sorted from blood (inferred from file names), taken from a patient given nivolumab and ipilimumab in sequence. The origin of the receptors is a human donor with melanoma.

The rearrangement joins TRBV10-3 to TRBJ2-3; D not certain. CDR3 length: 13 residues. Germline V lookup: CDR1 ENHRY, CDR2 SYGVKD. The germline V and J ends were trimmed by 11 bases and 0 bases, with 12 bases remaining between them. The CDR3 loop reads CAFSADSTDTQYF. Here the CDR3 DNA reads TGTGCCTTTTCTGCGGATAGCACAGATACGCAGTATTTT.

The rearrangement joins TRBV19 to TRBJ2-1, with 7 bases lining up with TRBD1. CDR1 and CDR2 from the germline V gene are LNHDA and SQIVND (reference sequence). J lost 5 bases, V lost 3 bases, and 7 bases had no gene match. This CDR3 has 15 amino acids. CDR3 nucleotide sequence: TGTGCCAGTAGTATTTTGGACAGGTGGGACAATGAGCAGTTCTTC. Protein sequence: CASSILDRWDNEQFF. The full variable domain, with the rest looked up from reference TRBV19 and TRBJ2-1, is DGGITQSPKYLFRKEGQNVTLSCEQNLNHDAMYWYRQDPGQGLRLIYYSQIVNDFQKGDIAEGYSVSREKKESFPLTVTSAQKNPTAFYLCASSILDRWDNEQFFGPGTRLTVL.

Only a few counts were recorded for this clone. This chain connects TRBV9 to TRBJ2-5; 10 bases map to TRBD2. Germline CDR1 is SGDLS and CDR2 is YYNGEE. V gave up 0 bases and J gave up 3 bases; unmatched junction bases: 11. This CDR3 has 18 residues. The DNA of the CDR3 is TGTGCCAGCAGCGTAGCTCCACCCGGGACTAGCGCAGAAGAGACCCAGTACTTC. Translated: CASSVAPPGTSAEETQYF. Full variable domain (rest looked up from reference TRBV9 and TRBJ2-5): DSGVTQTPKHLITATGQRVTLRCSPRSGDLSVYWYQQSLDQGLQFLIQYYNGEERAKGNILERFSAQQFPDLHSELNLSSLELGDSALYFCASSVAPPGTSAEETQYFGPGTRLLVL.

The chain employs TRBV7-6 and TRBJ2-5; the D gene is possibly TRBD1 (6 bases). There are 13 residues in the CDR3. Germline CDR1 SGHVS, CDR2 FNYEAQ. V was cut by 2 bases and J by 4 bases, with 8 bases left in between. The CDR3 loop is CASSLRGRETQYF. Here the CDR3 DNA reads TGTGCCAGCAGCTTAAGGGGGAGAGAGACCCAGTACTTC.

CDR3 nucleotide sequence: TGTGCCATCCAAAACAGCCTTAACTATGGCTACACCTTC. Amino acid sequence: CAIQNSLNYGYTF. V is TRBV10-3 and J is TRBJ1-2; D is ambiguous. The CDR3 covers 13 residues. Germline loops: CDR1 ENHRY, CDR2 SYGVKD. V dropped 8 bases and J dropped 1 base, with 11 bases sitting between them.

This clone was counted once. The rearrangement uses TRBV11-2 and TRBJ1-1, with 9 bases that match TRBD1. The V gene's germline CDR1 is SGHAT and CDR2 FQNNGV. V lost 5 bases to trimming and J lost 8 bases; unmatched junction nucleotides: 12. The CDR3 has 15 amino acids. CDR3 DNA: TGTGCCAGCAGCCCCAGGGACAGGGAAGAGTTAGAAGCTTTCTTT. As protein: CASSPRDREELEAFF.

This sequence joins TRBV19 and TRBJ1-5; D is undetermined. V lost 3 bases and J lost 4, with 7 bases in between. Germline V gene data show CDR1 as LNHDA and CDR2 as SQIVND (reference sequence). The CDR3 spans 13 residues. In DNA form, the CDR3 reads TGTGCCAGTAGTATTGGCGGTAATCAGCCCCAGCATTTT. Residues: CASSIGGNQPQHF.

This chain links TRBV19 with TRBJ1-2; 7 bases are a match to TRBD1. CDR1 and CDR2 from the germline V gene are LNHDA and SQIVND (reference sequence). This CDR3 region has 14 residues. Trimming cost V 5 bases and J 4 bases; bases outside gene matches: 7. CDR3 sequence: CASSYSTGVYGYTF. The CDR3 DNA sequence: TGTGCCAGTAGTTACTCCACAGGGGTCTATGGCTACACCTTC.

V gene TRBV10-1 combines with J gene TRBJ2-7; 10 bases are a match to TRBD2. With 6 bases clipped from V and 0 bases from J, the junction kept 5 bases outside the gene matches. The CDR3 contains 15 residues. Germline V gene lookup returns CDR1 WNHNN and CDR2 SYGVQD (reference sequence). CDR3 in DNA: TGCGCCAGCAGCTCCCAGCGGGAGGGCTCCTACGAGCAGTACTTC. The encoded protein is CASSSQREGSYEQYF.

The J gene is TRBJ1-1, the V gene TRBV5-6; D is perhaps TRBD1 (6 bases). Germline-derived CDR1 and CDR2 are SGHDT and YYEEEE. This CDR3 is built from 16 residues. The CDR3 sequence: CASHRSGEFTNTEAFF. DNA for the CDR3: TGTGCAAGCCACAGGTCAGGGGAATTTACGAACACTGAAGCTTTCTTT.

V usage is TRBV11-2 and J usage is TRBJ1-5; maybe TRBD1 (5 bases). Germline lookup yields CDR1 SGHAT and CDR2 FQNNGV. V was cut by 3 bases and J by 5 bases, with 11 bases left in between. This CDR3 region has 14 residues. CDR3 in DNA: TGTGCCAGCAGCTTGGGACTTCGGGATCAGCCCCAGCATTTT. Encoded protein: CASSLGLRDQPQHF.

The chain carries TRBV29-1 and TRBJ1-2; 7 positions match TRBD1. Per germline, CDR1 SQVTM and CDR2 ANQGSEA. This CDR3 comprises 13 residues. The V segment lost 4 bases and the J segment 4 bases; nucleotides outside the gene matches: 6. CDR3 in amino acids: CSVGQGGSYGYTF. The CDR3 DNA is TGCAGCGTTGGACAGGGTGGGTCCTATGGCTACACCTTC.

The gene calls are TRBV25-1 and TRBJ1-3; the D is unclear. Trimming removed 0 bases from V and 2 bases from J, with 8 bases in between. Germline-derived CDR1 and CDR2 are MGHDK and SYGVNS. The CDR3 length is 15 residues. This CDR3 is CASSEYSGPGNTIYF. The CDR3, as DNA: TGTGCCAGCAGTGAATATAGCGGGCCTGGAAACACCATATATTTT.

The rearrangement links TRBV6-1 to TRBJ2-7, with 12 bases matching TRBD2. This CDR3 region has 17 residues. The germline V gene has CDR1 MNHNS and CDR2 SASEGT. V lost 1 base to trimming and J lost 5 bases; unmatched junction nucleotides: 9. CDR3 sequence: CASSEVIGLAGSHEQYF. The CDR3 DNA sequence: TGTGCCAGCAGTGAAGTCATTGGACTAGCGGGAAGCCACGAGCAGTACTTC.

The CDR3 protein is CASSPTGFVSQFF. The CDR3 bases are TGTGCCAGCTCGCCGACAGGGTTCGTCTCTCAGTTCTTC. The V and J genes are TRBV18 and TRBJ2-1; TRBD1 matches 7 bases. In germline, CDR1 is KGHSH, CDR2 LQKENI. The CDR3 covers 13 residues. The V and J ends lost 6 bases and 13 bases, in that order; junction bases with no gene match: 12.

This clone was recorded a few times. CDR3: CASSVNRGSHSGNTIYF. Written as DNA, the CDR3 is TGTGCCAGCAGTGTAAACAGGGGATCCCACTCTGGAAACACCATATATTTT. This chain links TRBV2 with TRBJ1-3; 7 bases map to TRBD1. This CDR3 is built from 17 residues. Germline lookup yields CDR1 SNHLY and CDR2 FYNNEI. V shed 4 bases and J 0 bases; nucleotides not matched to a gene: 9.

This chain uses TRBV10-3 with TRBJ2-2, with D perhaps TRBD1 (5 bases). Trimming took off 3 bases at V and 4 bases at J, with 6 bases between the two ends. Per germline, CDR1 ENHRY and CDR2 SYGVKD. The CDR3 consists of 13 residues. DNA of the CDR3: TGTGCCATCAGTGATGGGGCCACCGGGGAGCTGTTTTTT. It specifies CAISDGATGELFF.

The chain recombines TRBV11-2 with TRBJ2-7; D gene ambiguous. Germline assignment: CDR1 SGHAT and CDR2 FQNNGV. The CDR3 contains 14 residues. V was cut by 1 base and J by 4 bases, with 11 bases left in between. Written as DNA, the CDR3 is TGTGCCAGCAGCTTAGGTGGCACCATATACGAGCAGTACTTC. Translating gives CASSLGGTIYEQYF.

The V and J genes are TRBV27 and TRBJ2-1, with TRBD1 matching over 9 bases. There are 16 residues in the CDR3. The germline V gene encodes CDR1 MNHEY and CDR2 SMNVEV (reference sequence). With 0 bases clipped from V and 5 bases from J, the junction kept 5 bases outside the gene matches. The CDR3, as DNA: TGTGCCAGCAGTTTATCTTCCGGGACAGGGAACAATGAGCAGTTCTTC. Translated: CASSLSSGTGNNEQFF.

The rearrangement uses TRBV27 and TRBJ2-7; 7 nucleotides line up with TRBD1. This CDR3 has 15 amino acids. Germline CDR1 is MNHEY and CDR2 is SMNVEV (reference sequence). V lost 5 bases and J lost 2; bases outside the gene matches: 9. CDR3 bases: TGTGCCAGCAGTCCTCTGCCCCAGGGGGCCTACGAGCAGTACTTC. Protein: CASSPLPQGAYEQYF.

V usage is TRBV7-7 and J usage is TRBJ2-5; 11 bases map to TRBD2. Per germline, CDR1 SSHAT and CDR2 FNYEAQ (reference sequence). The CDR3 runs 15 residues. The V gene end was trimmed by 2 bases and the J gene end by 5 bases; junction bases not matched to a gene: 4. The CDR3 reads CASSLPGLAAETQYF. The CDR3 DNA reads TGTGCCAGCAGCTTACCGGGACTAGCGGCCGAGACCCAGTACTTC.

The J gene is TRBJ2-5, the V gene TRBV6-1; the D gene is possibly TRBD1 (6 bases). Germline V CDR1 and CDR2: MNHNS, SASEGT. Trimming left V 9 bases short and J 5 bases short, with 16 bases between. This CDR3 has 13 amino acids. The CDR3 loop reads CARGWTAPETQYF. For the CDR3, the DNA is TGTGCCAGGGGGTGGACAGCTCCGGAGACCCAGTACTTC.

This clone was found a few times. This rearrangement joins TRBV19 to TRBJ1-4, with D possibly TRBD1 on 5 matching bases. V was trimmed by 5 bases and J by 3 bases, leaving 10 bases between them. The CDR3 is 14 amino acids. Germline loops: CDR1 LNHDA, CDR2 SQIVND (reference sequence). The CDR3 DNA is TGTGCCAGTAGTCCAGGGTCCCCTAATGAAAAACTGTTTTTT. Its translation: CASSPGSPNEKLFF.

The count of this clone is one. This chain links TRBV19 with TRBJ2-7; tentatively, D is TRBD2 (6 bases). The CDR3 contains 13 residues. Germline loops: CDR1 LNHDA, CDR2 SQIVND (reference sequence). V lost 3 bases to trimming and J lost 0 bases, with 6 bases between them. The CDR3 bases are TGTGCCAGTAGTATCGGGGGCTCCTACGAGCAGTACTTC. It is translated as CASSIGGSYEQYF.

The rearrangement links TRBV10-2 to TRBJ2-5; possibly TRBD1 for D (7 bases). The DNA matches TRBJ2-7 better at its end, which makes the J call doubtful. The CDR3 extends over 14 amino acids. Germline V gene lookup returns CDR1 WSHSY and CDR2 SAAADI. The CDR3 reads CARTPEGQIYEQYF. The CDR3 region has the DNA TGCGCCAGAACCCCGGAGGGACAGATTTACGAGCAGTACTTC.

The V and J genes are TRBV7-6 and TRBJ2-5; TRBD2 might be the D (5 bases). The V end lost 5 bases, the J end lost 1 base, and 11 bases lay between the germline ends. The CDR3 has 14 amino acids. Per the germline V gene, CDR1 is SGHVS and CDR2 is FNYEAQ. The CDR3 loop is CASSRGRTQETQYF. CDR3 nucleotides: TGTGCCAGCAGCCGTGGGAGAACCCAAGAGACCCAGTACTTC.

CDR3 region: CAISERGGYNEQFF. The CDR3 DNA is TGTGCCATCAGTGAACGGGGGGGTTACAATGAGCAGTTCTTC. The chain has TRBV10-3 and TRBJ2-1, with 8 bases that match TRBD2. V gave up 3 bases and J gave up 4 bases; unmatched junction bases: 2. The CDR3 length is 14 residues. The V gene's germline CDR1 is ENHRY and CDR2 SYGVKD.

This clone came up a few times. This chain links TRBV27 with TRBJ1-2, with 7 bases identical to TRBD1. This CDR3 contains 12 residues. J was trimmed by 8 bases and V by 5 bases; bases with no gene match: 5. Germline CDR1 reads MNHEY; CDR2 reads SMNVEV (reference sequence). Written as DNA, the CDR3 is TGTGCCAGCAGTCCAGGGGGGACGGGCTACACCTTC. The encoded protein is CASSPGGTGYTF.

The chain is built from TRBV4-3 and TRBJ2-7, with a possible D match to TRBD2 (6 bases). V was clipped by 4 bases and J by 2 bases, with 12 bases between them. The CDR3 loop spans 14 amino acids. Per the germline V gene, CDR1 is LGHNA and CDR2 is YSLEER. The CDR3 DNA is TGCGCCAGCAGCCCTTACGGGGGTGCCTACGAGCAGTACTTC. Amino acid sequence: CASSPYGGAYEQYF.

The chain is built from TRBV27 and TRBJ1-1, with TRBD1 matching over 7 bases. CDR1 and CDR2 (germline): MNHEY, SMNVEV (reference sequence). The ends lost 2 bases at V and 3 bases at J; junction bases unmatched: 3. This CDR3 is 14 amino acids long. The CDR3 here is CASSLVGGDTEAFF. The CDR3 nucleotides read TGTGCCAGCAGTTTAGTAGGGGGCGACACTGAAGCTTTCTTT.

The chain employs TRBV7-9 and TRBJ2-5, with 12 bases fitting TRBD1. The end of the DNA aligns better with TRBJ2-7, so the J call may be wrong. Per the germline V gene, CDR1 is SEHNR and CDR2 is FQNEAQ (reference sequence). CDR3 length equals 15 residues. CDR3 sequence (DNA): TGTGCCAGCAGCTGGGGGGACAGGGGGCTTTACGAGCAGTACTTC. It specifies CASSWGDRGLYEQYF.